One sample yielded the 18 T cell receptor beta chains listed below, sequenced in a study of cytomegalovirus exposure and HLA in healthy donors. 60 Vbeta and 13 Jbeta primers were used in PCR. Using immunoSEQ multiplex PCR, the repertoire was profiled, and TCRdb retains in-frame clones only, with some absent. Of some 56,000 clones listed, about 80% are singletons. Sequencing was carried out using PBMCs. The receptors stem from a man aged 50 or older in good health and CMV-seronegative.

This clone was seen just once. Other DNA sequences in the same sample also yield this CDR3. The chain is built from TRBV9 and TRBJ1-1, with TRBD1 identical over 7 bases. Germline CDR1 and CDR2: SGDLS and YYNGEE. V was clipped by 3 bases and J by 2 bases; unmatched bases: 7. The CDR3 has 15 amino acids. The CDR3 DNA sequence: TGTGCCAGCAGCGCCTCGGACAGGAAAAACACTGAAGCTTTCTTT. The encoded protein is CASSASDRKNTEAFF.

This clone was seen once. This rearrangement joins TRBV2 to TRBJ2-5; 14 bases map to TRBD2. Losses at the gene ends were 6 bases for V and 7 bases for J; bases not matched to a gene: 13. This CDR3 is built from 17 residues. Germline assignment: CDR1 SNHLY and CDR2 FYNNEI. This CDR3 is CASRRLAGGSAVGTQYF. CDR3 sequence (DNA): TGTGCCAGCAGACGACTAGCGGGGGGGAGTGCCGTCGGGACCCAGTACTTC.

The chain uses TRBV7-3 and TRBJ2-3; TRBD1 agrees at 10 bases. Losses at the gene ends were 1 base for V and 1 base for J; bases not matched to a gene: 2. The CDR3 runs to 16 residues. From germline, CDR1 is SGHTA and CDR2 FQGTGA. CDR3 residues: CASSLKGQGGTDTQYF. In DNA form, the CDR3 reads TGTGCCAGCAGCTTAAAAGGACAGGGGGGCACAGATACGCAGTATTTT.

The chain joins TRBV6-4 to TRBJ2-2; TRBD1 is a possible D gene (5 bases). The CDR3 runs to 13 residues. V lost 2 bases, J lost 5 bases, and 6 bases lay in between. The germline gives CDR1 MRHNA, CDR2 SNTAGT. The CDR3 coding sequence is TGTGCCAGCAGTGACCCAGGGACCGGGGAGCTGTTTTTT. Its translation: CASSDPGTGELFF.

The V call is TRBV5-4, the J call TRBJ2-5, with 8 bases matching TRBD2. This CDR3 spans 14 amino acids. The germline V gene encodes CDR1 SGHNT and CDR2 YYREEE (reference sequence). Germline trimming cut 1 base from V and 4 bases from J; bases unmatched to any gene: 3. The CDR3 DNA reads TGTGCCAGCAGCTTGTCGAGCGGGGGAGAGACCCAGTACTTC. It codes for CASSLSSGGETQYF.

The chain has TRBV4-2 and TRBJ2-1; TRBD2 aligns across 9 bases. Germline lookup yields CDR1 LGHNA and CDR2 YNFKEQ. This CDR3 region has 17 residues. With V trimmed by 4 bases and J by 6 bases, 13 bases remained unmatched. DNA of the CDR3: TGTGCCAGCAGCCCATCTGGCGGGGGGGCTGTGGGCAATGAGCAGTTCTTC. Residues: CASSPSGGGAVGNEQFF.

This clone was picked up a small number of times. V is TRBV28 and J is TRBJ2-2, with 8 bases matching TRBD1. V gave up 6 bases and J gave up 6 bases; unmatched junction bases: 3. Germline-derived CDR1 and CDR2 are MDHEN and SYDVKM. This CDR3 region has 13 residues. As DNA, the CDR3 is TGTGCCAGCAGCCTCAGGGGGCCCGGGGAGCTGTTTTTT. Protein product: CASSLRGPGELFF.

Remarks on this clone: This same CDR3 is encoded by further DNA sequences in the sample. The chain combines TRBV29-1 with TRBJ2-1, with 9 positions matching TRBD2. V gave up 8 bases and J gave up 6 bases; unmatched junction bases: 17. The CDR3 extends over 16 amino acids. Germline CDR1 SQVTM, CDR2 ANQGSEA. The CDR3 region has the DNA TGCAGCCTCGCGGGACTGGCGGGGGGGCCTTCCAATGAGCAGTTCTTC. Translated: CSLAGLAGGPSNEQFF.

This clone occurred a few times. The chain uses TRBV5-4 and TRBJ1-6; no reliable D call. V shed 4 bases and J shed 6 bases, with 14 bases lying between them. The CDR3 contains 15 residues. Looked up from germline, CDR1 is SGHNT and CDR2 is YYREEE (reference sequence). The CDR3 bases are TGTGCCAGCAGCACCCTCTTGTCGGGTAATTCACCCCTCCACTTT. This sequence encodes CASSTLLSGNSPLHF.

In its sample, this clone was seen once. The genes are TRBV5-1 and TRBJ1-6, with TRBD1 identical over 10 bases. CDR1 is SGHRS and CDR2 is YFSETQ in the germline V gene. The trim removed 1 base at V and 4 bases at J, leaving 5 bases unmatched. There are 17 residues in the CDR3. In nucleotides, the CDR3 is TGCGCCAGCAGCTTGCATCCGGGACAGGGGTATAATTCACCCCTCCACTTT. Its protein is CASSLHPGQGYNSPLHF.

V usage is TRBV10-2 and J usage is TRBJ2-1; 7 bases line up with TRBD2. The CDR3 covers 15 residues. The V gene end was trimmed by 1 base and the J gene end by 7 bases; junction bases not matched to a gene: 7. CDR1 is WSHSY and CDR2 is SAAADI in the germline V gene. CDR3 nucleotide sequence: TGCGCCAGCAGTGAGTGGCGGGGGATGGGGAATGAGCAGTTCTTC. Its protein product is CASSEWRGMGNEQFF.

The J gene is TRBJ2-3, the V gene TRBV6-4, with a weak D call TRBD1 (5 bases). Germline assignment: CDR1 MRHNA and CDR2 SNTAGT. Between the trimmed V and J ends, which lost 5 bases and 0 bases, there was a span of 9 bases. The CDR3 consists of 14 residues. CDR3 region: CASSKGQSTDTQYF. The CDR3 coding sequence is TGTGCCAGCAGTAAAGGACAAAGCACAGATACGCAGTATTTT.

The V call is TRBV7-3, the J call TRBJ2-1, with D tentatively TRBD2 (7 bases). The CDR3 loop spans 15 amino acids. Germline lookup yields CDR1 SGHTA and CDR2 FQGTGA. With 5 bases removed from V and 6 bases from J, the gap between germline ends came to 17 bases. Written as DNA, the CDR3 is TGTGCCAGCAGCCCACAGGGAGGGAGAGGCAATGAGCAGTTCTTC. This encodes CASSPQGGRGNEQFF.

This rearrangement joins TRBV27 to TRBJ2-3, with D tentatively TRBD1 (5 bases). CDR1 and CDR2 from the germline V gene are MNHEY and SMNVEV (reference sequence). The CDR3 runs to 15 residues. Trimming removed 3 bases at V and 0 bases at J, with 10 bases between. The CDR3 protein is CASSLEGVSTDTQYF. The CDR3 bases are TGTGCCAGCAGTTTGGAAGGGGTTAGCACAGATACGCAGTATTTT.

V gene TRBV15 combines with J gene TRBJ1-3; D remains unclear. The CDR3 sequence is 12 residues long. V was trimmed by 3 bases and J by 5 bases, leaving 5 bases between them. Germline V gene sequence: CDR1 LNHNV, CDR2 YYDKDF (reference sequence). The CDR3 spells CATSSIRNTIYF. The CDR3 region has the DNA TGTGCCACCAGCAGTATTAGAAACACCATATATTTT.

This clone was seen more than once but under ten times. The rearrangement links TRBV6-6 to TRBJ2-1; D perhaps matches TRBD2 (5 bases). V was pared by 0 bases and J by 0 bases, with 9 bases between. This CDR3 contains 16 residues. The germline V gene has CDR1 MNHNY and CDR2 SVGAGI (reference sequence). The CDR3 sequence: CASSYSPGSSYNEQFF. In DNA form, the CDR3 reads TGTGCCAGCAGTTACTCCCCGGGAAGCTCCTACAATGAGCAGTTCTTC.

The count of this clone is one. In DNA, the CDR3 is TGCGCCAGCAGCCAACTAATGACAGTTCTTAATTCACCCCTCCACTTT. Amino acid sequence: CASSQLMTVLNSPLHF. The chain couples TRBV4-1 to TRBJ1-6, with D possibly being TRBD1 (5 bases). There are 16 residues in the CDR3. The V end lost 2 bases, the J end lost 6 bases, and 14 bases lay between the germline ends. Germline lookup yields CDR1 MGHRA and CDR2 YSYEKL.

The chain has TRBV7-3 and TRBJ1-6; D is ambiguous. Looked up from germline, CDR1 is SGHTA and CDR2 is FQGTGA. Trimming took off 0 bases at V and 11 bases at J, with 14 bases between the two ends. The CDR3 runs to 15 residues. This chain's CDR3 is CASSLTSGLLTPLHF. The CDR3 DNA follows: TGTGCCAGCAGCTTAACGTCCGGACTCTTAACACCCCTCCACTTT.